The 19 T cell receptor beta chains below come from one sample, sequenced in a study of cytomegalovirus exposure and HLA in healthy donors. Researchers ran the PCR with 60 Vbeta and 13 Jbeta primers. Profiling relied on immunoSEQ multiplex PCR, and the TCRdb table lists in-frame clones only, not all of them. The sample carries 75,000 to 80,000 clones, approximately 70% recorded once. Input material: PBMCs. These receptors were obtained from a man aged 55 to 70 in good health and CMV-seropositive.

V and J are TRBV5-4 and TRBJ1-2; 7 bases align to TRBD1. The CDR3 runs to 13 residues. The germline gives CDR1 SGHNT, CDR2 YYREEE (reference sequence). V trimming: 4 bases; J trimming: 4 bases; junction bases outside the gene matches: 4. CDR3 residues: CASSRQGGYGYTF. The CDR3 coding sequence is TGTGCCAGCAGCAGACAGGGAGGCTATGGCTACACCTTC.

This chain joins TRBV11-2 and TRBJ1-5; 7 bases agree with TRBD1. Trimming at V came to 2 bases and at J to 4 bases, leaving 5 bases not matched to a gene. Germline assignment: CDR1 SGHAT and CDR2 FQNNGV. The CDR3 length is 15 residues. The CDR3 region has the DNA TGTGCCAGCAGCTTACAGACAGGGCCAAATCAGCCCCAGCATTTT. Protein product: CASSLQTGPNQPQHF.

Written as DNA, the CDR3 is TGTGCCAGCAGCTTAAGTAGTCAGGGGGCAATCACCGGGGAGCTGTTTTTT. It specifies CASSLSSQGAITGELFF. V is TRBV7-8 and J is TRBJ2-2; 8 nucleotides agree with TRBD1. The CDR3 is 17 amino acids. V shed 2 bases, J shed 4 bases, and the junction held 9 bases outside the gene matches. Looked up from germline, CDR1 is SGHVS and CDR2 is FQNEAQ.

The rearrangement uses TRBV7-6 and TRBJ2-7; TRBD1 agrees at 7 bases. The CDR3 runs 16 residues. From germline, CDR1 is SGHVS and CDR2 FNYEAQ. The trim removed 3 bases at V and 2 bases at J, leaving 10 bases unmatched. CDR3 nucleotide sequence: TGTGCCAGCAGCTTCTCGACGTGGACAGGACCCTACGAGCAGTACTTC. Amino acid sequence: CASSFSTWTGPYEQYF.

This chain uses TRBV6-5 with TRBJ2-7; 10 bases are shared with TRBD2. The CDR3 has 15 amino acids. Germline CDR1 MNHEY, CDR2 SVGAGI. V lost 2 bases to trimming and J lost 3 bases; unmatched junction nucleotides: 4. The CDR3 DNA follows: TGTGCCAGCAGTTACAGCGGGGGGGGATTCTACGAGCAGTACTTC. As protein: CASSYSGGGFYEQYF.

The chain combines TRBV10-3 with TRBJ1-1; 10 bases match TRBD1. This CDR3 spans 13 amino acids. The germline CDR1 and CDR2 sequences are ENHRY and SYGVKD. Germline trimming cut 5 bases from V and 8 bases from J; bases unmatched to any gene: 5. The CDR3 sequence is CAISRDRGREAFF. As DNA, the CDR3 is TGTGCCATCAGTCGCGACAGGGGGCGCGAAGCTTTCTTT.

This CDR3 is CASSPVTVSVGYTF. CDR3 bases: TGTGCCAGCTCACCCGTGACAGTATCGGTGGGCTACACCTTC. The rearrangement links TRBV6-5 to TRBJ1-2; D might be TRBD1 (5 bases). CDR3 size: 14 residues. Trimming stripped 8 bases from V and 8 bases from J, with 21 bases between. Per the germline V gene, CDR1 is MNHEY and CDR2 is SVGAGI.

This clone came up once. CDR3 DNA sequence: TGTGCCAGCAGCTTAGTGACGGGGATGGATTCACCCCTCCACTTT. Amino acids: CASSLVTGMDSPLHF. The chain joins TRBV11-2 to TRBJ1-6; D gene unclear. V lost 1 base to trimming and J lost 8 bases, with 12 bases between them. Per germline, CDR1 SGHAT and CDR2 FQNNGV. The CDR3 sequence is 15 residues long.

The chain joins TRBV29-1 to TRBJ2-7; 7 bases are a match to TRBD1. The V and J ends lost 3 bases and 2 bases, in that order; junction bases with no gene match: 7. This CDR3 is 14 amino acids long. CDR1 is SQVTM and CDR2 is ANQGSEA in the germline V gene. Written as DNA, the CDR3 is TGCAGCGTTGAGGAACAGGGGACGGCCTACGAGCAGTACTTC. Protein: CSVEEQGTAYEQYF.

The CDR3 is CASTEGGSKPQHF. The CDR3 nucleotides are TGTGCCAGCACGGAAGGGGGTAGTAAGCCCCAGCATTTT. This chain connects TRBV6-6 to TRBJ1-5; TRBD1 might be the D (6 bases). Germline values: CDR1 MNHNY, CDR2 SVGAGI (reference sequence). The V gene lost 7 bases and the J gene lost 8 bases, with 15 bases spanning the gap. This CDR3 spans 13 amino acids.

V is TRBV6-5 and J is TRBJ1-2; unclear D gene. CDR3 length: 14 residues. V lost 0 bases and J 4 bases, leaving 9 bases between the germline ends. Germline values: CDR1 MNHEY, CDR2 SVGAGI. CDR3 bases: TGTGCCAGCAGTTACTCAGACTTGTTCTATGGCTACACCTTC. Its protein product is CASSYSDLFYGYTF.

The rearrangement joins TRBV18 to TRBJ1-4; the D gene is possibly TRBD1 (5 bases). CDR3 length: 14 amino acids. CDR1 and CDR2 (germline): KGHSH, LQKENI. Trimming took 3 bases from V and 8 from J, leaving 13 bases between them. The CDR3 sequence is CASSPRDLGEKLFF. The DNA of the CDR3 is TGTGCCAGCTCACCTCGGGACTTGGGGGAAAAACTGTTTTTT.

This clone was observed a handful of times. The chain employs TRBV5-4 and TRBJ2-7, with unresolved D. Trimming stripped 0 bases from V and 5 bases from J, with 18 bases between. This CDR3 spans 16 amino acids. The germline gives CDR1 SGHNT, CDR2 YYREEE (reference sequence). CDR3 DNA sequence: TGTGCCAGCAGCTTGGGTGGGCCCCCCGACCTCGACGAGCAGTACTTC. Translated: CASSLGGPPDLDEQYF.

The chain has TRBV6-1 and TRBJ2-2, with TRBD2 matching over 13 bases. V shed 4 bases, J shed 2 bases, and the junction held 4 bases outside the gene matches. The germline V gene encodes CDR1 MNHNS and CDR2 SASEGT. The CDR3 is 17 amino acids. CDR3 in DNA: TGTGCCAGCAGTGCCACTAGCGGGGGGGCCAACACCGGGGAGCTGTTTTTT. Protein product: CASSATSGGANTGELFF.

This chain links TRBV11-2 with TRBJ2-7; possibly TRBD2 for D (6 bases). The CDR3 contains 15 residues. Germline CDR1 SGHAT, CDR2 FQNNGV. The V end was cut by 1 base, the J end by 5 bases, with 15 bases between. CDR3 region: CASSLVVGLKNEQYF. CDR3 nucleotide sequence: TGTGCCAGCAGCTTAGTTGTGGGACTCAAGAACGAGCAGTACTTC. The whole variable domain, remainder taken from reference TRBV11-2 and TRBJ2-7, is EAGVAQSPRYKIIEKRQSVAFWCNPISGHATLYWYQQILGQGPKLLIQFQNNGVVDDSQLPKDRFSAERLKGVDSTLKIQPAKLEDSAVYLCASSLVVGLKNEQYFGPGTRLTVT.

The chain combines TRBV4-2 with TRBJ2-1, with D possibly matching TRBD2 (6 bases). Germline V lookup: CDR1 LGHNA, CDR2 YNFKEQ. The CDR3 spans 16 residues. V was cut by 0 bases and J by 9 bases, with 18 bases left in between. This CDR3 is CASSQDPDYGVGEQFF. CDR3 DNA: TGTGCCAGCAGCCAAGATCCGGACTACGGGGTTGGTGAGCAGTTCTTC.

This clone was found a few times. V is TRBV5-1 and J is TRBJ2-7; D perhaps matches TRBD2 (7 bases). Germline CDR1 and CDR2: SGHRS and YFSETQ. V lost 4 bases and J lost 0, with 20 bases in between. The CDR3 is 17 residues long. CDR3 loop: CASSDGGPGSFSYEQYF. As DNA, the CDR3 is TGCGCCAGCAGCGACGGGGGGCCGGGATCATTCTCCTACGAGCAGTACTTC.

This sequence joins TRBV11-2 and TRBJ2-3; possible D gene TRBD1, 5 bases. Germline V gene sequence: CDR1 SGHAT, CDR2 FQNNGV. Between the trimmed V and J ends, which lost 4 bases and 1 base, there was a span of 9 bases. The CDR3 has 14 residues. CDR3 protein: CASSWGYGTDTQYF. The DNA of the CDR3 is TGTGCCAGCAGCTGGGGCTATGGCACAGATACGCAGTATTTT.

The rearrangement joins TRBV18 to TRBJ2-1; TRBD1 is a possible D gene (6 bases). Germline-derived CDR1 and CDR2 are KGHSH and LQKENI. V was pared by 7 bases and J by 14 bases, with 18 bases between. The CDR3 loop spans 12 amino acids. This CDR3 reads CASLTPPAGEFF. For the CDR3, the DNA is TGTGCCAGCTTGACCCCCCCAGCAGGGGAGTTCTTC.